The 8 T cell receptor beta chains below all came from one sample that was sequenced in a study of Ad26.COV2.S vaccination and SARS-CoV-2 variants. Sequenced by immunoSEQ multiplex PCR; TCRdb stores in-frame clones only, minus some. The repertoire includes 300,000 to 500,000 clones, about 88% of them detected once, and about 3.6% sits in the top ten. Stated treatment: roughly 19 received Ad26.COV2.S at low or high dose, single or two shots; 5 received placebo; per-sample allocation not given. Day 63 after the first injection of vaccine or placebo was the sampling time. This specimen consisted of peripheral blood, obtained in a trial of Ad26.COV2.S vaccine versus placebo. Receptor source: a person aged 18 to 65 who received the Ad26.COV2.S COVID-19 vaccine or a placebo.

This chain uses TRBV23-1 with TRBJ1-2, with D hard to call. TRBV23-1 is an open reading frame, and its role is uncertain. The CDR3 sequence is 15 residues long. Trimming removed 3 bases from V and 6 bases from J, with 17 bases in between. The CDR3 DNA is TGCGCCAGCAGTCATTCCGACATACGGAATGATGGCTACACCTTC. Translation gives CASSHSDIRNDGYTF.

V is TRBV6-2 or TRBV6-3 and J is TRBJ2-7; 10 nucleotides line up with TRBD1. The V and J ends lost 6 bases and 3 bases, in that order; junction bases with no gene match: 8. The CDR3 covers 15 residues. Looked up from germline, CDR1 is MNHEY and CDR2 is SVGEGT. The CDR3 is CASSREGQGIYEQYF. The CDR3 region has the DNA TGTGCCAGCAGCCGAGAGGGACAGGGGATCTACGAGCAGTACTTC.

The chain employs TRBV27 and TRBJ1-6, with D uncertain. The CDR3 runs 15 residues. V dropped 8 bases and J dropped 9 bases, with 20 bases sitting between them. Germline V gene sequence: CDR1 MNHEY, CDR2 SMNVEV (reference sequence). The CDR3 is CASRPYFDQFSPLHF. CDR3 bases: TGTGCCAGCCGACCCTATTTTGACCAATTTTCACCCCTCCACTTT.

The chain recombines TRBV11-3 with TRBJ1-1, with no clear D. Germline V lookup: CDR1 SGHNT, CDR2 YENEEA. V lost 3 bases and J 0 bases, leaving 14 bases between the germline ends. The CDR3 contains 16 residues. The CDR3 loop is CASSFSRQGMNTEAFF. CDR3 bases: TGTGCCAGCAGCTTTTCCCGACAAGGGATGAACACTGAAGCTTTCTTT.

The rearrangement links TRBV5-4 to TRBJ2-7, with 9 bases lining up with TRBD1. The V gene end was trimmed by 4 bases and the J gene end by 2 bases; junction bases not matched to a gene: 7. The CDR3 runs to 15 residues. Germline V gene sequence: CDR1 SGHNT, CDR2 YYREEE (reference sequence). The CDR3 DNA sequence: TGTGCCAGCAGCCGTGGACAGGGGAGCGCCTACGAGCAGTACTTC. Protein sequence: CASSRGQGSAYEQYF.

The chain carries TRBV9 and TRBJ1-4; D is possibly TRBD1 (6 bases). From germline, CDR1 is SGDLS and CDR2 YYNGEE. With 3 bases removed from V and 6 bases from J, the gap between germline ends came to 12 bases. This CDR3 contains 14 residues. The CDR3 sequence is CASSEDSVDEKLFF. The CDR3 DNA is TGTGCCAGCAGCGAGGACAGTGTTGATGAAAAACTGTTTTTT.

The chain recombines TRBV29-1 with TRBJ2-1, with D possibly being TRBD1 (5 bases). Trimming took 1 base from V and 0 from J, leaving 13 bases between them. Per the germline V gene, CDR1 is SQVTM and CDR2 is ANQGSEA. The CDR3 sequence is 16 residues long. CDR3 bases: TGCAGCGTTGAAGGAAATCAGGGCAGCTCCTACAATGAGCAGTTCTTC. This sequence encodes CSVEGNQGSSYNEQFF.

The rearrangement links TRBV7-2 to TRBJ2-1; D uncertain. The CDR3 extends over 12 amino acids. V lost 5 bases, J lost 2 bases, and 4 bases lay in between. CDR1 is SGHTA and CDR2 is FQGNSA in the germline V gene. The CDR3 DNA reads as TGTGCCAGCAGCGCCCCCTACAATGAGCAGTTCTTC. Translation: CASSAPYNEQFF.